The clone carrying this T cell receptor (beta chain) was seen only a few times. The antigen is not known. CDR3 size: 15 residues. Between the trimmed V and J ends, which lost 6 bases and 5 bases, there was a span of 22 bases. Germline V gene data show CDR1 as DFQATT and CDR2 as SNEGSKA (reference sequence). This specimen comes from a study of vaccination and CD4 T cells after COVID-19. Noted treatment: roughly 10-day PBMC culture with coronavirus spike peptide pools or control peptides (ViraFEST assay). The assay that was used to sequence DNA from cultured CD4+ T cells was the Oncomine TCR Beta short-read assay. TCRdb fed the PCR reads into MiXCR, producing one record per CDR3 protein. The profile shows about 29,000 distinct CDR3 sequences, 55% to 80% of them singletons.

The V call is TRBV20-1, the J call TRBJ1-1, with D hard to call. This receptor was identified in a human donor who received a COVID-19 vaccine. This specimen consisted of CD4+ T cells from blood, cultured in vitro, obtained after SARS-CoV-2 vaccination. The CDR3, as DNA: TGCAGTGCCCCTGTATACGGGCACGCGGTAACTGAAGCTTTCTTT. Its translation: CSAPVYGHAVTEAFF.